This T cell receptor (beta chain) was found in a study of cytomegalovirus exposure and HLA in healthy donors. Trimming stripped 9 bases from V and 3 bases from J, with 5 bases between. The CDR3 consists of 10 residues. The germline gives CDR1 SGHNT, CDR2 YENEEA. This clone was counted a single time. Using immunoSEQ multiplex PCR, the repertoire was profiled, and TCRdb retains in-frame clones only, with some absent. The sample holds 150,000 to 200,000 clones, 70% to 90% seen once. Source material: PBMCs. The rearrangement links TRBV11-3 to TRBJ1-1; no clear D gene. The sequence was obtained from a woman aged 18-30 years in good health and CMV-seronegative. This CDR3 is CASSDTEAFF. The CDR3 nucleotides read TGTGCCAGTTCCGACACTGAAGCTTTCTTT.